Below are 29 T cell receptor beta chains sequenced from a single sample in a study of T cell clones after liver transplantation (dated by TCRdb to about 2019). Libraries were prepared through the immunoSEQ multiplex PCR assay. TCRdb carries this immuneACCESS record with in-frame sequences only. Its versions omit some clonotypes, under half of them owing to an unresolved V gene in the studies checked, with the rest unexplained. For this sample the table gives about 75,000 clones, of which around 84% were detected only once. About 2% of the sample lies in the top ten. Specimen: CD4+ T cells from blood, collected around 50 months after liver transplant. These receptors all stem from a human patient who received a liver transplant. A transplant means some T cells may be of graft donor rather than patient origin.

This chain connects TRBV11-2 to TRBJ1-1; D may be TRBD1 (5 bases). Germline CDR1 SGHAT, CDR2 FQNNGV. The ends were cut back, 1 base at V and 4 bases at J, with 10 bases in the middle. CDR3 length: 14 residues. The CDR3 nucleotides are TGTGCCAGCAGCTTAGGGGTGGGGGGCACTGAAGCTTTCTTT. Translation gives CASSLGVGGTEAFF.

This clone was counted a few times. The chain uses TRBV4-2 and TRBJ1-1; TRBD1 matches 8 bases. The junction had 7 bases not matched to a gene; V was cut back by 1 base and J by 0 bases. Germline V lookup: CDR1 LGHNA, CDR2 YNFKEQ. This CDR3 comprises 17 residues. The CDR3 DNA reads TGTGCCAGCAGCCAAGGTTCGACAGGGGCTTTGAACACTGAAGCTTTCTTT. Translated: CASSQGSTGALNTEAFF.

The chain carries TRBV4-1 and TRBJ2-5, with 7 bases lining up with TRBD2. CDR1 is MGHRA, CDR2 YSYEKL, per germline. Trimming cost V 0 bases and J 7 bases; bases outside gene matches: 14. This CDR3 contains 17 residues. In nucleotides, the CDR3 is TGCGCCAGCAGCCAAGATCCCCCGGGGGGTTCATGGGGGACCCAGTACTTC. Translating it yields CASSQDPPGGSWGTQYF.

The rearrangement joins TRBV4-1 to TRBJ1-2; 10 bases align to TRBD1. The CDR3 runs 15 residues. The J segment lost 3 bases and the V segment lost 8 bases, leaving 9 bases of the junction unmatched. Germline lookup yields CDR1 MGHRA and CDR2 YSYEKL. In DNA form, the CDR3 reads TGCGCCAGCCGACCGGGACAGGGGTTTGACTATGGCTACACCTTC. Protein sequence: CASRPGQGFDYGYTF.

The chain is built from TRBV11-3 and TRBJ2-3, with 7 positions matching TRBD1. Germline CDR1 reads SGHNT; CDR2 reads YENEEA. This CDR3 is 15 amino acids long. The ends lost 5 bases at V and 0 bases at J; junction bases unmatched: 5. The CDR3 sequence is CASSRQGPSTDTQYF. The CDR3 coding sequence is TGTGCCAGCAGCCGACAGGGACCTAGCACAGATACGCAGTATTTT.

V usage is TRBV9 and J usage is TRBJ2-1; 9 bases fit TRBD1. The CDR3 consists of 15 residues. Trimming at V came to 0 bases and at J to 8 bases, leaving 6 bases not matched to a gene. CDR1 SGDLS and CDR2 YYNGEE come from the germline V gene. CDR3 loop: CASSVGGTGWYEQFF. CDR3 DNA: TGTGCCAGCAGCGTAGGGGGGACAGGGTGGTATGAGCAGTTCTTC.

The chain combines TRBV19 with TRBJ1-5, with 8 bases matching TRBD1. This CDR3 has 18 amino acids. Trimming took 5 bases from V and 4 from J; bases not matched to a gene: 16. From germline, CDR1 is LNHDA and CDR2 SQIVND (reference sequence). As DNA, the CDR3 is TGTGCCAGTAGTGCCGGGGCGGCAGGGGGCGCGGGGAATCAGCCCCAGCATTTT. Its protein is CASSAGAAGGAGNQPQHF.

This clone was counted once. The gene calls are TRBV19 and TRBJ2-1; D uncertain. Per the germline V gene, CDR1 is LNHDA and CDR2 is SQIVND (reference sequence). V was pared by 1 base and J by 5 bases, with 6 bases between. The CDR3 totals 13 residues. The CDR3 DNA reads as TGTGCCAGTAGTATAGGTCAAAACAATGAGCAGTTCTTC. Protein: CASSIGQNNEQFF.

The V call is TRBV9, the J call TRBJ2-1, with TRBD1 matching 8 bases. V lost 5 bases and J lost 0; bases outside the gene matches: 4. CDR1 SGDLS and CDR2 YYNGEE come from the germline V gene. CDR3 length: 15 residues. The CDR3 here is CASSGQGNSYNEQFF. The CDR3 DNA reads TGTGCCAGCAGTGGACAGGGAAACTCCTACAATGAGCAGTTCTTC.

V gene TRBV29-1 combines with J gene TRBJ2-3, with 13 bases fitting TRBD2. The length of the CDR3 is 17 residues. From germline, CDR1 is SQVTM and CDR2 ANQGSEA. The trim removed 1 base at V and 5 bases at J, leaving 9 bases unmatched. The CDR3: CSVEGGTSGAPLDTQYF. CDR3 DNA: TGCAGCGTTGAAGGGGGGACTAGCGGGGCCCCCTTAGATACGCAGTATTTT.

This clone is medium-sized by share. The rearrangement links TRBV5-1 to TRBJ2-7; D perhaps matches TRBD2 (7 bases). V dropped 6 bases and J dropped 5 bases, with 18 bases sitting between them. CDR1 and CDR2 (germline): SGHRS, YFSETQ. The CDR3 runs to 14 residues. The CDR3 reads CASTRAGAPDEQYF. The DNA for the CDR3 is TGCGCCAGCACTAGGGCGGGGGCCCCTGACGAGCAGTACTTC.

This chain's CDR3 is CASSLGQGNYGYTF. DNA of the CDR3: TGTGCCAGCAGCTTGGGACAGGGAAACTATGGCTACACCTTC. The J gene is TRBJ1-2, the V gene TRBV7-2; 9 bases match TRBD1. The junction had 1 base not matched to a gene; V was cut back by 3 bases and J by 2 bases. In germline, CDR1 is SGHTA, CDR2 FQGNSA. There are 14 residues in the CDR3.

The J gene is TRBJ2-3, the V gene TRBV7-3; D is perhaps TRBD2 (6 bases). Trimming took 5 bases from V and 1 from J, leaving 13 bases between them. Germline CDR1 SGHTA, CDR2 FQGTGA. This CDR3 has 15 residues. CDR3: CASSKRAGGTDTQYF. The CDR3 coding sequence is TGTGCCAGCAGCAAGAGAGCGGGTGGCACAGATACGCAGTATTTT.

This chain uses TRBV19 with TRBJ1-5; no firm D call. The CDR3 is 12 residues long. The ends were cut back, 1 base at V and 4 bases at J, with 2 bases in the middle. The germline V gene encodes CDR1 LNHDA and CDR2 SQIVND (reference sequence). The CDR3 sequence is CASSIGNQPQHF. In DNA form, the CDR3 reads TGTGCCAGTAGTATAGGTAATCAGCCCCAGCATTTT.

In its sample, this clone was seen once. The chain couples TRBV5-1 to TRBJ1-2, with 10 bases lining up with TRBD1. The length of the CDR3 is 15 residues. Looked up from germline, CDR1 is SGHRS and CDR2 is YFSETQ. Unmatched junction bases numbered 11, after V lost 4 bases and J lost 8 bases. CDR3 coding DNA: TGCGCCAGCAGCGCGAGGGACAGGGGAAAGGAGGGCTACACCTTC. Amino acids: CASSARDRGKEGYTF.

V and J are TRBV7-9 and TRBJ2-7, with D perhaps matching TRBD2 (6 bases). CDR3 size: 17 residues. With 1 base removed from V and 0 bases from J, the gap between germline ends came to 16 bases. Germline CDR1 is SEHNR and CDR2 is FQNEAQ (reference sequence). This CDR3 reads CASSLDPGTFSSYEQYF. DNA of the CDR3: TGTGCCAGCAGCTTAGATCCAGGGACTTTTAGCTCCTACGAGCAGTACTTC.

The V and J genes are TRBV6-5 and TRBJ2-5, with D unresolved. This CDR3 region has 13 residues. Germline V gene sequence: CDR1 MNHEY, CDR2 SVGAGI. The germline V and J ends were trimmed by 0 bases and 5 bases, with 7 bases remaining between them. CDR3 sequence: CASSYSAAETQYF. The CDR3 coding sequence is TGTGCCAGCAGTTACTCTGCCGCGGAGACCCAGTACTTC.

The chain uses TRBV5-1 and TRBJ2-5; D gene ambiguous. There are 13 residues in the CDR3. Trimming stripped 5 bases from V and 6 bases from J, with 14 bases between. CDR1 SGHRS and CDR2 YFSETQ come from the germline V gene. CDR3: CASSFSDPKTQYF. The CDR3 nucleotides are TGCGCCAGCAGTTTTTCGGACCCTAAGACCCAGTACTTC.

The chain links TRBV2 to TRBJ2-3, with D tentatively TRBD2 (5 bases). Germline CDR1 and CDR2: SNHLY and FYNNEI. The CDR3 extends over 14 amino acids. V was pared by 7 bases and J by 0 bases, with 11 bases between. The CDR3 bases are TGTGCCAGCACTCGGGATTCTAGCACAGATACGCAGTATTTT. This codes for CASTRDSSTDTQYF.

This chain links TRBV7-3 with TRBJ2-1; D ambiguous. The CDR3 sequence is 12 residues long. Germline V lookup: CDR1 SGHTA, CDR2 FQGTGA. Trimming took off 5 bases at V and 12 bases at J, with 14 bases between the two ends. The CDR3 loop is CASSDETKGQFF. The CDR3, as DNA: TGTGCCAGCAGCGACGAAACTAAAGGGCAGTTCTTC. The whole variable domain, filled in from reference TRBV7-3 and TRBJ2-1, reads GAGVSQTPSNKVTEKGKYVELRCDPISGHTALYWYRQSLGQGPEFLIYFQGTGAADDSGLPNDRFFAVRPEGSVSTLKIQRTERGDSAVYLCASSDETKGQFFGPGTRLTVL.

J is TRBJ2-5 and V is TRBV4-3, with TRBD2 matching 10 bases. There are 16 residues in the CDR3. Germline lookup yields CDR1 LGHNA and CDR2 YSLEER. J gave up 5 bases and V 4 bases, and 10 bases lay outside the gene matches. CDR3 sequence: CASSPSGSGGAETQYF. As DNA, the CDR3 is TGCGCCAGCAGCCCCTCAGGAAGCGGGGGGGCGGAGACCCAGTACTTC.

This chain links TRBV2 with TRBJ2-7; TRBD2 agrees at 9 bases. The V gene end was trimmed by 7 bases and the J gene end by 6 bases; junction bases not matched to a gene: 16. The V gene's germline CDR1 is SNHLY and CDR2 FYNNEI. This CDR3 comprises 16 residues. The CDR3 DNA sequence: TGTGCCAGCATGTCAGGCCGTTGGGGACTAGCAATCGAGCAGTACTTC. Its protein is CASMSGRWGLAIEQYF.

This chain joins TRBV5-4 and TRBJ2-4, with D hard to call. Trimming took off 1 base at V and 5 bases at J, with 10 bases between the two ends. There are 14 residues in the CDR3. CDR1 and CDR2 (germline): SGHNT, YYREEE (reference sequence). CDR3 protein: CASSLIGVENIQYF. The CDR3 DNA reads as TGTGCCAGCAGCTTGATTGGGGTTGAAAACATTCAGTACTTC.

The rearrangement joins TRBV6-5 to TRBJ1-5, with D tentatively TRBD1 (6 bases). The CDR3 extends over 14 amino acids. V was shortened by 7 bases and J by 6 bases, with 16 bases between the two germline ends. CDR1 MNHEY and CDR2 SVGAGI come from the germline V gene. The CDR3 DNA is TGTGCCAGCACCAAGGGGGGGGAGCCTCAGCCCCAGCATTTT. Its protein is CASTKGGEPQPQHF.

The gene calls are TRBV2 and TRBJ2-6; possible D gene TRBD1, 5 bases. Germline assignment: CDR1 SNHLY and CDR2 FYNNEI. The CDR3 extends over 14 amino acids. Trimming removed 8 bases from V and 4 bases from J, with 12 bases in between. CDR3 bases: TGTGCCAGCGCAGGGTCGGGCGGGGCCAACGTCCTGACTTTC. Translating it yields CASAGSGGANVLTF.

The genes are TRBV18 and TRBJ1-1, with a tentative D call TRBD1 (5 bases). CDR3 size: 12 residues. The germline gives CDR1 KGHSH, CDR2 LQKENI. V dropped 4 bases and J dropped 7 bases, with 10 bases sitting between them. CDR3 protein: CASSRGEGEAFF. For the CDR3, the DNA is TGTGCCAGCTCACGAGGGGAGGGTGAAGCTTTCTTT.

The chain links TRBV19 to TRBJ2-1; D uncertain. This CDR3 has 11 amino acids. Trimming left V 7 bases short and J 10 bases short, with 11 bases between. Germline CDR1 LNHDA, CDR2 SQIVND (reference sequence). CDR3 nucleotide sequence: TGTGCCAGTACGGCGTTTGGAGAGCAGTTCTTC. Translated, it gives CASTAFGEQFF.

This CDR3 reads CASSPPAGLAGNYEQYF. The CDR3 DNA reads TGTGCCAGCAGCCCTCCTGCCGGGCTAGCGGGGAACTACGAGCAGTACTTC. This chain links TRBV7-2 with TRBJ2-7; TRBD2 matches at 9 bases. The CDR3 sequence is 17 residues long. Germline CDR1 reads SGHTA; CDR2 reads FQGNSA. The J segment lost 3 bases and the V segment lost 5 bases, leaving 14 bases of the junction unmatched. The variable domain in full, completed from reference TRBV7-2 and TRBJ2-7, reads GAGVSQSPSNKVTEKGKDVELRCDPISGHTALYWYRQSLGQGLEFLIYFQGNSAPDKSGLPSDRFSAERTGGSVSTLTIQRTQQEDSAVYLCASSPPAGLAGNYEQYFGPGTRLTVT.

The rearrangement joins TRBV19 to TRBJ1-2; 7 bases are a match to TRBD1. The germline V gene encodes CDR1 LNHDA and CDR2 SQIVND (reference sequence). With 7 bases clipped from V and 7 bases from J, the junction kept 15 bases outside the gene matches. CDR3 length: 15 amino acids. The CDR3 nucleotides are TGTGCCAGTACTACGGGGGACAGCCCCCTTGCTGGCTACACCTTC. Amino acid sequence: CASTTGDSPLAGYTF. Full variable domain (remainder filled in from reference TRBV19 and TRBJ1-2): DGGITQSPKYLFRKEGQNVTLSCEQNLNHDAMYWYRQDPGQGLRLIYYSQIVNDFQKGDIAEGYSVSREKKESFPLTVTSAQKNPTAFYLCASTTGDSPLAGYTFGSGTRLTVV.